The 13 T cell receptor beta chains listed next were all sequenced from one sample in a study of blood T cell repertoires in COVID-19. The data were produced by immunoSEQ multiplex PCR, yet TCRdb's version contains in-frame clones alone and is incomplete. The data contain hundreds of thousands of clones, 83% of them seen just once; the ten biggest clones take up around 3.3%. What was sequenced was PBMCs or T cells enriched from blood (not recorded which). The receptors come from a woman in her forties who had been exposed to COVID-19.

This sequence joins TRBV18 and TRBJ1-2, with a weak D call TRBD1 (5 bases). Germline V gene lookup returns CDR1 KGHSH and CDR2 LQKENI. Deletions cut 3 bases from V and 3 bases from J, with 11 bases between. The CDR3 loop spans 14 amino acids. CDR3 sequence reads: CASSPETADYGYTF. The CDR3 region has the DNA TGTGCCAGCTCACCTGAGACAGCCGACTATGGCTACACCTTC.

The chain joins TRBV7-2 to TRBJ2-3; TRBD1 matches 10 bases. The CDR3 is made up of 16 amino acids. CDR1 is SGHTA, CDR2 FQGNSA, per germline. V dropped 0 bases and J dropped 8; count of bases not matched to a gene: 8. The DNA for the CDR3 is TGTGCCAGCAGCTTAGCGGGGACAGGGGAAGGAGGTACGCAGTATTTT. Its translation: CASSLAGTGEGGTQYF.

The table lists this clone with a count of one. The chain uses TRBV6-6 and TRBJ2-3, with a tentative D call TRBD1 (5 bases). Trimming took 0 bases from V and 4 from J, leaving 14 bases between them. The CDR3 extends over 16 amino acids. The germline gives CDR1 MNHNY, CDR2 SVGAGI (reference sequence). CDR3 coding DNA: TGTGCCAGCAGTTACTCAGCAGGGATGGGCTCAGATACGCAGTATTTT. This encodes CASSYSAGMGSDTQYF.

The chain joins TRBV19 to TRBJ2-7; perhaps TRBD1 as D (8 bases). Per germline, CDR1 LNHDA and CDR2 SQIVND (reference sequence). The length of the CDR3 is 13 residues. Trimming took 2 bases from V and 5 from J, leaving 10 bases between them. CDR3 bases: TGTGCCAGTAGTATAACAGGGGGGGACGAGCAGTACTTC. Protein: CASSITGGDEQYF.

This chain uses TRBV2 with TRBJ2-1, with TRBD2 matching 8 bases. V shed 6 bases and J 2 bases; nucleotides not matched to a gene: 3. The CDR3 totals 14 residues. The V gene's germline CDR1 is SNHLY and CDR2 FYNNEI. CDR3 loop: CASRAGGPYNEQFF. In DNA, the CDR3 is TGTGCCAGCAGGGCGGGGGGTCCCTACAATGAGCAGTTCTTC.

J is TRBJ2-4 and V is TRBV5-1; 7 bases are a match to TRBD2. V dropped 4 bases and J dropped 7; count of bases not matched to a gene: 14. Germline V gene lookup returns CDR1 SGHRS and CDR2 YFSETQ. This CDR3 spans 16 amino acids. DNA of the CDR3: TGCGCCAGCAGCCGGCCGGGAGGCTCGGCCGGGAACATTCAGTACTTC. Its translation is CASSRPGGSAGNIQYF.

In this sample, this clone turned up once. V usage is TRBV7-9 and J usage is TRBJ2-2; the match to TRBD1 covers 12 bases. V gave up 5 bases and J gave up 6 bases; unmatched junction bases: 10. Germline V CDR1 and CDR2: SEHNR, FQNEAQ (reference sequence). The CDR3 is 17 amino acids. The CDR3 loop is CASSRPGQGALAGELFF. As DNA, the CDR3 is TGTGCCAGCAGCCGCCCGGGACAGGGGGCTCTTGCCGGGGAGCTGTTTTTT.

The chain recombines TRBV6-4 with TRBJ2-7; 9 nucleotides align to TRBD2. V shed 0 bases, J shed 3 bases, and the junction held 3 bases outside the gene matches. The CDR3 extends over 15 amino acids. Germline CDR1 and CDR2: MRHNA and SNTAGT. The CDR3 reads CASSDSKRGDYEQYF. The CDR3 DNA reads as TGTGCCAGCAGTGACTCGAAGCGGGGGGACTACGAGCAGTACTTC.

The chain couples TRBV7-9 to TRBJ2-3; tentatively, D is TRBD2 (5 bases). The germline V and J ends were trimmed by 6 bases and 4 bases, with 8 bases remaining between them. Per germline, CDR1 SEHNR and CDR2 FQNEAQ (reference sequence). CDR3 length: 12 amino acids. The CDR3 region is CASRRAADTQYF. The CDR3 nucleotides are TGTGCCAGCAGGCGAGCGGCAGATACGCAGTATTTT.

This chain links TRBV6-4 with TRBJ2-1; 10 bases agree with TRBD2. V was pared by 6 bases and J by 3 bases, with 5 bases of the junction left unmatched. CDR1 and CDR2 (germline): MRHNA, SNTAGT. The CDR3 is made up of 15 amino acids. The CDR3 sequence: CASSLSGGNYNEQFF. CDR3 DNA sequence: TGTGCCAGCAGCCTTAGCGGGGGGAACTACAATGAGCAGTTCTTC.

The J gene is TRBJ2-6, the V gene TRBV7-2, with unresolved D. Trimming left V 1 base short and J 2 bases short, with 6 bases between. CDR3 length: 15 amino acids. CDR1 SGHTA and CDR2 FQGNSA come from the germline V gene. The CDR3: CASSLGSAGANVLTF. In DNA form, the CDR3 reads TGTGCCAGCAGCTTAGGCTCGGCTGGGGCCAACGTCCTGACTTTC.

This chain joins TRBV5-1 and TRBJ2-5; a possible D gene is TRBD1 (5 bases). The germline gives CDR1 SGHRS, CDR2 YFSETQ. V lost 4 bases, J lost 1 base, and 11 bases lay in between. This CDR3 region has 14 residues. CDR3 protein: CASSPTVTQETQYF. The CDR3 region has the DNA TGCGCCAGCAGCCCGACAGTGACCCAAGAGACCCAGTACTTC.

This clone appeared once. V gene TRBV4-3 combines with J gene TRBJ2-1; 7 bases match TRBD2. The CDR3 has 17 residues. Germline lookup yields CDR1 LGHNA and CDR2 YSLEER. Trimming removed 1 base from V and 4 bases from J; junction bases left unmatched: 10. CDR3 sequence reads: CASSQGFVGTTYNEQFF. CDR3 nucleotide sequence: TGCGCCAGCAGCCAAGGATTTGTGGGGACTACTTACAATGAGCAGTTCTTC.